These 20 T cell receptor beta chains came from one sample sequenced in a study of metastatic and nonmetastatic thyroid tumors. TCRdb re-called the PCR reads through MiXCR. Here the sample spans around 30,000 clones, around 23% being singletons. The entire patient cohort was treatment-naive prior to thyroid surgery. What was sequenced was tumor tissue. The receptors stem from a male donor with papillary thyroid cancer or a benign thyroid nodule (not recorded which). Some clones in this sample may be carry-over from other donors' samples.

This clone was observed a few times. The V gene is TRBV6-1, the J gene TRBJ1-3; D not resolved. The CDR3 is made up of 14 amino acids. Trimming took off 0 bases at V and 7 bases at J, with 10 bases between the two ends. The V gene's germline CDR1 is MNHNS and CDR2 SASEGT. CDR3 region: CASSEAVVWNTIYF. The DNA of the CDR3 is TGTGCCAGCAGTGAAGCTGTGGTTTGGAACACCATATATTTT.

This clone ranks as medium-sized. This rearrangement joins TRBV6-1 to TRBJ1-6, with D unresolved. Between the trimmed V and J ends, which lost 6 bases and 2 bases, there was a span of 8 bases. CDR1 and CDR2 (germline): MNHNS, SASEGT. CDR3 length: 14 residues. CDR3 bases: TGTGCCAGCAGCCAGTTTGCCTATAATTCACCCCTCCACTTT. It is translated as CASSQFAYNSPLHF.

As concerns this clone: A much larger clone sits a single nucleotide away, making a read error possible. The rearrangement uses TRBV9 and TRBJ2-3; D ambiguous. Trimming took 4 bases from V and 0 from J, leaving 12 bases between them. Germline assignment: CDR1 SGDLS and CDR2 YYNGEE. The CDR3 loop spans 15 amino acids. DNA of the CDR3: TGTGCCAGCAGCCGTTCAGCTCTGAGCACAGATACGCAGTATTTT. It codes for CASSRSALSTDTQYF.

This clone was seen many times. This chain connects TRBV30 to TRBJ1-2, with D hard to call. Trimming cost V 4 bases and J 4 bases, with 31 bases left between them. The CDR3 sequence is 19 residues long. Germline CDR1 reads GTSNPN; CDR2 reads SVGIG (reference sequence). The CDR3 nucleotides are TGTGCCTGGATCCTGCGACATCTGGCTATGGCTAGGGCTGGCTATGGCTACACCTTC. Its translation: CAWILRHLAMARAGYGYTF.

This clone appeared a few times. V gene TRBV27 combines with J gene TRBJ2-1, with a tentative D call TRBD1 (5 bases). The germline gives CDR1 MNHEY, CDR2 SMNVEV (reference sequence). Deletions cut 2 bases from V and 12 bases from J, with 14 bases between. This CDR3 is built from 13 residues. CDR3 coding DNA: TGTGCCAGCAGTTTAGACAGTCTCCTTGGGCAGTTCTTC. As protein: CASSLDSLLGQFF.

The chain carries TRBV6-2 or TRBV6-3 and TRBJ2-7; 9 positions agree with TRBD2. The CDR3 is 12 amino acids. V trimming: 10 bases; J trimming: 3 bases; junction bases outside the gene matches: 4. The germline V gene encodes CDR1 MNHEY and CDR2 SVGEGT. CDR3 residues: CATLAGDYEQYF. The CDR3 DNA is TGTGCCACCTTAGCGGGGGACTACGAGCAGTACTTC.

This clone has more than one count but fewer than ten. This chain links TRBV29-1 with TRBJ1-3; 8 bases line up with TRBD1. The CDR3 is 14 amino acids. In germline, CDR1 is SQVTM, CDR2 ANQGSEA. V was pared by 6 bases and J by 4 bases, with 8 bases of the junction left unmatched. CDR3 DNA sequence: TGCAGCGTCCTCGGACAGGGTGGGGGAAACACCATATATTTT. Translation: CSVLGQGGGNTIYF.

As to this clone: The conserved final phenylalanine or tryptophan is absent from the CDR3, which likely points to a read error. It is unclear where the CDR3 begins or ends on the DNA, so no DNA is shown, and the CDR3 is as TCRdb lists it. Other DNA sequences in the same sample also yield this CDR3. The rearrangement uses TRBV4-3 and TRBJ2-7. Germline-derived CDR1 and CDR2 are LGHNA and YSLEER. The CDR3 totals 16 residues, both ends included. CDR3 in amino acids: CASSQDFGNFPYERYL.

Remarks on this clone: With a much larger clone just one base away, this may be a read error. The J gene is TRBJ2-6, the V gene TRBV20-1, with a possible D match to TRBD1 (6 bases). Germline loops: CDR1 DFQATT, CDR2 SNEGSKA (reference sequence). The CDR3 has 16 residues. CDR3: CSASQGKSSVANVLTF. CDR3 nucleotides: TGCAGTGCTAGTCAGGGGAAGAGCTCTGTGGCCAACGTCCTGACTTTC.

By its share, this clone is medium-sized. This chain joins TRBV5-1 and TRBJ2-7, with D perhaps matching TRBD1 (5 bases). Germline V CDR1 and CDR2: SGHRS, YFSETQ. Trimming took 5 bases from V and 1 from J, leaving 10 bases between them. The CDR3 length is 13 residues. The CDR3, as DNA: TGCGCCAGCAGAAGACAGAATTCCTACGAGCAGTACTTC. Amino acid sequence: CASRRQNSYEQYF.

This clone was detected many times. The rearrangement links TRBV7-2 to TRBJ2-2; TRBD2 aligns across 7 bases. The CDR3 spans 15 residues. The germline V gene has CDR1 SGHTA and CDR2 FQGNSA. V lost 7 bases, J lost 5 bases, and 10 bases stayed unmatched. Here the CDR3 DNA reads TGTGCCAGCACCATTGTTGGCGGGAGAACCGGGGAGCTGTTTTTT. It yields the protein CASTIVGGRTGELFF.

This clone showed up just a few times. One end of the junction varies from germline; a read error may be responsible. The chain is built from TRBV28 and TRBJ2-1; D possibly corresponds to TRBD2 (6 bases). This CDR3 spans 15 amino acids. Germline values: CDR1 MDHEN, CDR2 SYDVKM. The CDR3 bases are TGTGCCAGCAGTTCCTCTGGAGGGAACTACAATGTGCAGTTCTTC. Amino acid sequence: CASSSSGGNYNVQFF. Together with reference TRBV28 and TRBJ2-1, the CDR3 gives the full variable domain: DVKVTQSSRYLVKRTGEKVFLECVQDMDHENMFWYRQDPGLGLRLIYFSYDVKMKEKGDIPEGYSVSREKKERFSLILESASTNQTSMYLCASSSSGGNYNVQFFGPGTRLTVL.

The rearrangement uses TRBV20-1 and TRBJ2-3; 10 bases map to TRBD2. The CDR3 covers 14 residues. CDR1 and CDR2 (germline): DFQATT, SNEGSKA (reference sequence). J lost 5 bases, V lost 3 bases, and 5 bases had no gene match. The CDR3 DNA follows: TGCAGTGCTAGGACTAGCGGGTTAAAAGATACGCAGTATTTT. Amino acids: CSARTSGLKDTQYF.

In its sample, this clone was seen many times. This chain uses TRBV7-9 with TRBJ2-3; the match to TRBD1 covers 10 bases. Per germline, CDR1 SEHNR and CDR2 FQNEAQ (reference sequence). The junction had 20 bases not matched to a gene; V was cut back by 4 bases and J by 4 bases. The CDR3 has 20 amino acids. The CDR3 reads CASSSPGQGPQRERADTQYF. The CDR3 region has the DNA TGTGCCAGCAGCTCTCCGGGACAGGGGCCCCAGCGGGAACGGGCAGATACGCAGTATTTT.

This clone was detected ten times or more. V usage is TRBV5-1 and J usage is TRBJ1-5, with no clear D. V lost 1 base and J lost 7, with 15 bases in between. CDR1 and CDR2 (germline): SGHRS, YFSETQ. This CDR3 is 15 amino acids long. The CDR3 DNA reads as TGCGCCAGCAGCTTGTATTCTGGGGAGTCCCAGCCCCAGCATTTT. Translated: CASSLYSGESQPQHF.

The CDR3 protein is CSARYPGTGASYNEQFF. CDR3 nucleotides: TGCAGTGCTAGATACCCCGGGACAGGGGCCTCCTACAATGAGCAGTTCTTC. The chain has TRBV20-1 and TRBJ2-1; 10 positions match TRBD1. V dropped 2 bases and J dropped 0; count of bases not matched to a gene: 7. Germline lookup yields CDR1 DFQATT and CDR2 SNEGSKA (reference sequence). The CDR3 length is 17 residues.

The chain links TRBV6-1 to TRBJ1-6; D gene ambiguous. V was clipped by 7 bases and J by 9 bases, with 16 bases between them. In germline, CDR1 is MNHNS, CDR2 SASEGT. The CDR3 covers 14 residues. The CDR3 reads CASTEDPSFSPLHF. The CDR3, as DNA: TGTGCCAGCACGGAGGATCCATCCTTTTCACCCCTCCACTTT.

By its share, this clone is medium-sized. This chain links TRBV28 with TRBJ1-1; 7 bases are a match to TRBD1. After removal of 6 bases from V and 7 bases from J, the junction contained 17 bases not matched to a gene. Germline CDR1 reads MDHEN; CDR2 reads SYDVKM. The CDR3 is 16 residues long. CDR3 in amino acids: CASRYTNPGTADEAFF. CDR3 DNA: TGTGCCAGCAGATATACCAACCCAGGGACAGCGGATGAAGCTTTCTTT.

In its sample, this clone was seen once. The chain uses TRBV7-8 and TRBJ1-5, with unresolved D. The V and J ends lost 1 base and 1 base respectively, with 2 bases between them. The CDR3 length is 13 residues. Germline V gene sequence: CDR1 SGHVS, CDR2 FQNEAQ. CDR3 bases: TGTGCCAGCAGCTTAGAAAGCAATCAGCCCCAGCATTTT. Amino acid sequence: CASSLESNQPQHF.

This clone was counted between two and nine times. One end of the junction varies from germline; a read error may be responsible. The sample holds other DNA sequences that translate to the same CDR3. The chain has TRBV20-1 and TRBJ1-5; no clear D. Germline loops: CDR1 DFQATT, CDR2 SNEGSKA (reference sequence). The CDR3 has 13 residues. The CDR3 spells CSAIGTANQPQHF. The CDR3 nucleotides are TGTAGTGCTATAGGTACTGCGAATCAGCCCCAGCATTTT.